Sequencing of this T cell receptor beta chain was carried out in a study of patients and donors after allogeneic stem cell transplantation. This CDR3 spans 13 amino acids. Germline CDR1 SEHNR, CDR2 FQNEAQ (reference sequence). The junction had 4 bases not matched to a gene; V was cut back by 10 bases and J by 3 bases. TCRdb redid the calling of the RT-PCR reads with MiXCR, one entry per CDR3 protein. Of about 960,000 distinct CDR3 sequences listed, roughly 18% are singletons. This chain joins TRBV7-9 and TRBJ2-3; TRBD1 matches 10 bases. The source material was blood, either unsorted or a sorted T cell fraction (not recorded which). This clonotype was sampled from a human donor who was either an allogeneic HSCT recipient or a stem cell or donor lymphocyte infusion donor (not recorded which). It is not recorded whose cells these are; they may come from a transplant donor. The CDR3 region is CATDRGLTDTQYF. The CDR3 nucleotides are TGTGCCACAGACAGGGGGCTTACAGATACGCAGTATTTT.